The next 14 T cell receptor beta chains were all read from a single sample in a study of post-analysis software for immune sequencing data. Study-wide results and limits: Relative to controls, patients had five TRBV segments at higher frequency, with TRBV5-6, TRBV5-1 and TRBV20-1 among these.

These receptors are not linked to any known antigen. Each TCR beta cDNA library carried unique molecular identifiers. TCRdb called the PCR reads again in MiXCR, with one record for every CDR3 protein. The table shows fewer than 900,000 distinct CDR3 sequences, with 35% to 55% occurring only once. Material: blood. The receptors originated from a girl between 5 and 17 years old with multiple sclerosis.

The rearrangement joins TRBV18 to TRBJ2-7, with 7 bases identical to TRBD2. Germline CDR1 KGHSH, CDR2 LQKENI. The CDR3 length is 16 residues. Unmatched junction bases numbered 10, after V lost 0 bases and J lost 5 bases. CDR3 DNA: TGTGCCAGCTCACCACCTGGACTAGACGTAGGTCACGAGCAGTACTTC. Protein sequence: CASSPPGLDVGHEQYF.

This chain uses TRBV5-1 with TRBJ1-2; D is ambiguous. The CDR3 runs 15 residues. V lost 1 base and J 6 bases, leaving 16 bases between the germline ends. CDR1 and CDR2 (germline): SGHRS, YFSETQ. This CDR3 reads CASSLTPGVVNGYTF. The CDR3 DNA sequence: TGCGCCAGCAGCTTGACGCCGGGCGTGGTGAATGGCTACACCTTC.

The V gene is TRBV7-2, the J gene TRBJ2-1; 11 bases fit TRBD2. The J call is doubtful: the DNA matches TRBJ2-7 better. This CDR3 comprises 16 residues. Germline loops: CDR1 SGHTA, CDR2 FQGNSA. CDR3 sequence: CASSLVGTSGNNEQYF. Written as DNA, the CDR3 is TGTGCCAGCAGCTTAGTAGGGACTAGCGGAAACAATGAGCAGTACTTC.

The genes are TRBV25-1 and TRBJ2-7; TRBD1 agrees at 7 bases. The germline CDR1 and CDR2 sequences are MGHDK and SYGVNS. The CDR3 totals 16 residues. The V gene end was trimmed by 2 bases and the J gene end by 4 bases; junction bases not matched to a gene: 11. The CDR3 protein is CASSETDRDRRYEQYV. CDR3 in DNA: TGTGCCAGCAGTGAAACCGACAGGGACCGGCGGTACGAGCAGTACGTC.

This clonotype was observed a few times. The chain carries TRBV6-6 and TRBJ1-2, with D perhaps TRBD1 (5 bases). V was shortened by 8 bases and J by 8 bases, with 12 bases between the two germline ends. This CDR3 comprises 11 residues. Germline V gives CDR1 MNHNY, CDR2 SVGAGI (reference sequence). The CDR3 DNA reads TGTGCCAGCCGACACGGGACCGGCTACACCTTC. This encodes CASRHGTGYTF.

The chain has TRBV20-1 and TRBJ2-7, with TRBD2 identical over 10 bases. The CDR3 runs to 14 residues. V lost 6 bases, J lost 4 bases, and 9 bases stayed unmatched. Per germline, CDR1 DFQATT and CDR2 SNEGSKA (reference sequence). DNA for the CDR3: TGCAGTGCCAGACTAGCGGGTGGGGATTACGAGCAGTACTTC. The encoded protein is CSARLAGGDYEQYF.

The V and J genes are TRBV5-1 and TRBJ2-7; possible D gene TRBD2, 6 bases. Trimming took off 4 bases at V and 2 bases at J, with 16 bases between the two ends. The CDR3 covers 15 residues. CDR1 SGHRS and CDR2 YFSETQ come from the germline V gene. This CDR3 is CASSPAPGDTYEQYF. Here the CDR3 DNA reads TGCGCCAGCAGCCCCGCACCGGGAGATACCTACGAGCAGTACTTC.

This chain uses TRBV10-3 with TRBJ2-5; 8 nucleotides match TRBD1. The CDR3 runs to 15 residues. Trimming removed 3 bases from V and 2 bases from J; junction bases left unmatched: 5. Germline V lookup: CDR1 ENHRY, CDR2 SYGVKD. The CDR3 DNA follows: TGTGCCATCAGTGACACCTGGACAGGGCAAGAGACCCAGTACTTC. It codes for CAISDTWTGQETQYF.

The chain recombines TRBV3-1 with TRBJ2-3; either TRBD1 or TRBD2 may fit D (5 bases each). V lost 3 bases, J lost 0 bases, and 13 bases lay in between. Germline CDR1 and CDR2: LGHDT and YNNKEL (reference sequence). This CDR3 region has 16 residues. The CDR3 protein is CASSQPRDASTDTQYF. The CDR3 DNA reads TGTGCCAGCAGCCAGCCCAGGGACGCCAGCACAGATACGCAGTATTTT.

The CDR3 sequence is CASRLDRVSYNEQYF. The CDR3 nucleotides are TGTGCCAGCAGACTCGACAGGGTCTCCTACAATGAGCAGTACTTC. The chain has TRBV6-5 and TRBJ2-1; 7 nucleotides line up with TRBD1. The J call may be mistaken, given a closer DNA end match to TRBJ2-7. This CDR3 spans 15 amino acids. From germline, CDR1 is MNHEY and CDR2 SVGAGI.

This chain's CDR3 is CASSPTGTSGTDTQYF. The CDR3 DNA reads as TGTGCCAGCAGTCCGACCGGGACTAGCGGCACAGATACGCAGTATTTT. This rearrangement joins TRBV27 to TRBJ2-3; TRBD2 agrees at 10 bases. Germline V CDR1 and CDR2: MNHEY, SMNVEV (reference sequence). The junction had 6 bases not matched to a gene; V was cut back by 5 bases and J by 1 base. CDR3 length: 16 residues.

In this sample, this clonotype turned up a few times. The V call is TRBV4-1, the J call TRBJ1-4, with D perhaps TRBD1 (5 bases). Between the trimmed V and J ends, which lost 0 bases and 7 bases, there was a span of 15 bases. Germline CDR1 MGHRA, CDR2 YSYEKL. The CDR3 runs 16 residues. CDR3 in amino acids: CASSQDLSFRVEKLFF. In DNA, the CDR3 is TGCGCCAGCAGCCAAGATCTTTCGTTCAGGGTTGAAAAACTGTTTTTT.

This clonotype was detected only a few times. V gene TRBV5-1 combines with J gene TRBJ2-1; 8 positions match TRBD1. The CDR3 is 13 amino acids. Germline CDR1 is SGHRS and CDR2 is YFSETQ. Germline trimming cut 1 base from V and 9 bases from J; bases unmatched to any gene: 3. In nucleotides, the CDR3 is TGCGCCAGCAGCTTGCAGGGGGCGTCTGAGCAGTTCTTC. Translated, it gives CASSLQGASEQFF.

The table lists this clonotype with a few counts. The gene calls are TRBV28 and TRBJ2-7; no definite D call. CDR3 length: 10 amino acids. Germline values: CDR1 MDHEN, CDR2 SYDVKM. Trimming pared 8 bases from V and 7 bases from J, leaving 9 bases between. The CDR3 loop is CASGQWEQYF. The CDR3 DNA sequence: TGTGCCAGCGGGCAGTGGGAGCAGTACTTC. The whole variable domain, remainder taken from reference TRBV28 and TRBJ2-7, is DVKVTQSSRYLVKRTGEKVFLECVQDMDHENMFWYRQDPGLGLRLIYFSYDVKMKEKGDIPEGYSVSREKKERFSLILESASTNQTSMYLCASGQWEQYFGPGTRLTVT.